This T cell receptor (beta chain) was sequenced for a study of blood T cell repertoires in COVID-19 (TCRdb year 2020). Some background on the complete study: Samples from collaborators originated in the United States, Italy and Spain and spanned both the acute and convalescent phases of COVID-19. The material from the prospective study consisted of cDNA or gDNA derived from T cells, B-cell-depleted T cells, or PBMCs. The dataset comprised deeply sampled blood TCRbeta repertoires from subjects exposed to, actively infected with, or recovered from COVID-19. The repertoires were released in a freely available public database intended as a resource for research on the immune response to SARS-CoV-2. Samples were obtained from the ongoing ImmuneRACE study (first 160 participants) and from 1,254 subjects provided by 6 global collaborators. Nearly every sample came with metadata listing a de-identified subject ID, COVID-19 status, age in years and sex. Where available, HLA class I and class II types were obtained from metadata supplied by the sample provider rather than from assay-based typing.

Participants in the prospective study were aged about 18 to 90 years, lived in 20 to 25 United States geographic areas, and enrolled through a virtual design. In the prospective study, cohorts were assigned on the basis of participant-reported clinical history obtained from a screening survey and a study questionnaire. In the prospective study, mobile phlebotomists collected whole blood, serum and a nasopharyngeal or oropharyngeal swab from each participant. Additional blood draws and questionnaires over an approximately 2-month period could optionally be provided by prospective study participants. Blood samples from the prospective study were shipped frozen or at room temperature prior to DNA extraction. As for this clone: Its antigen is currently not known. Per-nucleotide qualities are absent, and no much larger clonotype sits a single base away.

The immunoSEQ Assay, a bias-controlled multiplex PCR, was used to amplify TCRbeta CDR3 regions from genomic DNA. Processing in the source paper ran as follows. The number of nucleated cells in each sample was estimated by amplification of reference gene primers within the assay. To quantify the absolute abundance of each unique TCRbeta CDR3 rearrangement, sequence reads were collapsed and filtered. For each sample, productive Simpson clonality was calculated by taking the square root of Simpson's diversity index across productive rearrangements. TCRdb provides this immuneACCESS table in a form limited to in-frame rearrangements. Some clones are lacking; in checked studies, under half of them reflect an unresolved V gene, and why the rest are absent is not known. That table is the source of V, J and clone size, and D and trimming were worked out from the DNA. The sample has under 250,000 clones on record, roughly 86% of them singletons. The biggest ten clones account for 2.5% to 3% of the sample.

From the cysteine up to the phenylalanine, the CDR3 has a length of 14 residues. The CDR3 DNA has 42 bases and is translated from base 1. Looking up the germline V gene (reference sequence) yields CDR1 LNHDA and CDR2 SQIVND. The germline V and J ends show losses of 3 bases and 6 bases respectively, and no gene match explains 4 bases of the junction. Study-wide findings and limitations: Clinical and demographic metadata were provided uncurated, with the amount varying by source and participant.

Sequencing was performed on PBMCs or T cells enriched from blood (not recorded which). The origin of this receptor is a woman aged 30 to 39 with acute COVID-19. The V gene is TRBV19 and the J gene is TRBJ1-2; TRBD1 fits 10 bases in the junction. The CDR3 loop reads CASSMGQGLNGYTF. The DNA sequence is TGTGCCAGTAGTATGGGACAGGGGCTCAATGGCTACACCTTC.